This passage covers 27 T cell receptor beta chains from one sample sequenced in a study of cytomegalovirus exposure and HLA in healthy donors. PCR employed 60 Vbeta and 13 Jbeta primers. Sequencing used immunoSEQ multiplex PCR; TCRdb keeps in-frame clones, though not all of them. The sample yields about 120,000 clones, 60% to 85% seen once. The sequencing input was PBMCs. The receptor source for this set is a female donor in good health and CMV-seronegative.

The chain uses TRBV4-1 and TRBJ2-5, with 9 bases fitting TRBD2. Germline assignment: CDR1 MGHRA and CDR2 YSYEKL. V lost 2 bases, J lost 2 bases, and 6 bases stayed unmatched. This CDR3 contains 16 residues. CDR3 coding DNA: TGCGCCAGCAGCCAAATTAGCGGGGGTTCGCAAGAGACCCAGTACTTC. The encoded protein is CASSQISGGSQETQYF.

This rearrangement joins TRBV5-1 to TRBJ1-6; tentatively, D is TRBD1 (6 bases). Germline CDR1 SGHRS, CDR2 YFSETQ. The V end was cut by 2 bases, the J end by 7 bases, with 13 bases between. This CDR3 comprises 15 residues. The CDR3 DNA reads TGCGCCAGCAGCTTAACAGGGATACCCAATTCACCCCTCCACTTT. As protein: CASSLTGIPNSPLHF.

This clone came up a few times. CDR3 region: CASSLAAGSYEQYF. DNA for the CDR3: TGCGCCAGCAGCTTGGCCGCAGGGTCCTACGAGCAGTACTTC. The chain has TRBV5-1 and TRBJ2-7; D perhaps matches TRBD1 (5 bases). CDR1 and CDR2 (germline): SGHRS, YFSETQ. V lost 0 bases to trimming and J lost 1 base, with 8 bases between them. The CDR3 totals 14 residues.

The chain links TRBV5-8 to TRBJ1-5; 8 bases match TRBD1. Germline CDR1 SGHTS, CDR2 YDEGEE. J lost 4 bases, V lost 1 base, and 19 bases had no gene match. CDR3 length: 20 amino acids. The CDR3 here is CASSLRSLLTGDVGNQPQHF. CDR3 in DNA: TGTGCCAGCAGCTTGAGGTCACTTCTGACAGGGGATGTTGGAAATCAGCCCCAGCATTTT.

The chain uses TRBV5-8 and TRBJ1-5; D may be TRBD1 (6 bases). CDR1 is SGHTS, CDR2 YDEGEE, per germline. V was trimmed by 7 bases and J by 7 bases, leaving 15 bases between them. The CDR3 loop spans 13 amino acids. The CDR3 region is CASGYREGQPQHF. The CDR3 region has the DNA TGTGCCAGCGGCTACAGGGAAGGGCAGCCCCAGCATTTT.

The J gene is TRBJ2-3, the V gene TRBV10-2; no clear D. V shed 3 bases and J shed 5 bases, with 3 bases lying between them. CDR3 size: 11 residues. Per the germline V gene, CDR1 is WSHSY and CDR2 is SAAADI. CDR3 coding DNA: TGCGCCAGCAGTGACCTAGATACGCAGTATTTT. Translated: CASSDLDTQYF.

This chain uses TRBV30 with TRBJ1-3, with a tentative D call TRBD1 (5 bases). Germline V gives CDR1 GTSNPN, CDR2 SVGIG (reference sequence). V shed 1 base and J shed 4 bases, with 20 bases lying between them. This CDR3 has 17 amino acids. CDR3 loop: CAWSGQAGDYSGNTIYF. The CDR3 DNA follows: TGTGCCTGGAGTGGCCAAGCGGGGGATTACTCCGGAAACACCATATATTTT.

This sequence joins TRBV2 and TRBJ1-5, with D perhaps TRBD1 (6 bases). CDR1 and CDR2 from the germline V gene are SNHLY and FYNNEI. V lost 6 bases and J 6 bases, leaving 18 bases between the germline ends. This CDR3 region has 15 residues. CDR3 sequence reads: CASRKQGLSGQPQHF. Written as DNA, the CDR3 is TGTGCCAGCAGAAAACAGGGTTTATCAGGTCAGCCCCAGCATTTT.

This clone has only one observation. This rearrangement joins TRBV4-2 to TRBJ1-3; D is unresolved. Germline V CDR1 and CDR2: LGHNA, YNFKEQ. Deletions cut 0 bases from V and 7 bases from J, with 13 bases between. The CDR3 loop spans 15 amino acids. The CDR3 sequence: CASSQDTGLRNTIYF. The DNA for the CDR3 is TGTGCCAGCAGCCAAGATACCGGTCTGCGGAACACCATATATTTT.

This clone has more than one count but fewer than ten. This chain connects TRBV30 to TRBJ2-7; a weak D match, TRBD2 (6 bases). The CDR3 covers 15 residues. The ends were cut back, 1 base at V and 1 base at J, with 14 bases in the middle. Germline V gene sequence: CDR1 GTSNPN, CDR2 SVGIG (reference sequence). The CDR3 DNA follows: TGTGCCTGGAGTGCAGGAACGGGGGAATCCTACGAGCAGTACTTC. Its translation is CAWSAGTGESYEQYF.

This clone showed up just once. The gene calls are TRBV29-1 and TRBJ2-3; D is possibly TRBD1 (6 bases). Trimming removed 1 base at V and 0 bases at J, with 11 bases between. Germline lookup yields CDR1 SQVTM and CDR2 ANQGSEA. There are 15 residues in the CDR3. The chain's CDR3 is CSVEAWDKSTDTQYF. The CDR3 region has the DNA TGCAGCGTTGAAGCCTGGGACAAGAGCACAGATACGCAGTATTTT.

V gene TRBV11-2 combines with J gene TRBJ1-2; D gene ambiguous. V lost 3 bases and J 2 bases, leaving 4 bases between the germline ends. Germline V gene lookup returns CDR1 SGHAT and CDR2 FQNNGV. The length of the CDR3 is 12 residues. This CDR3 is CASSFINYGYTF. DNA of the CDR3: TGTGCCAGCAGCTTTATCAACTATGGCTACACCTTC.

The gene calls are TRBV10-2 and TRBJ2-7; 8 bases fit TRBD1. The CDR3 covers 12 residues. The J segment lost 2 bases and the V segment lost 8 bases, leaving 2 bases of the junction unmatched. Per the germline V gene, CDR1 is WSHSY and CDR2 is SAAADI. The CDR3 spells CASSDRAYEQYF. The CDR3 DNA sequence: TGCGCCAGCTCGGACAGGGCCTACGAGCAGTACTTC.

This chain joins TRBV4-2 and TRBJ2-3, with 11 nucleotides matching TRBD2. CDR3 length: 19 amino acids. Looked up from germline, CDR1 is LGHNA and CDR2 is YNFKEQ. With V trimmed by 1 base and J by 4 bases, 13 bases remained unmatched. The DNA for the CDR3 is TGTGCCAGCAGCCAAGGGGACGGGTTTCTAGCGGGGGGTCCAGATACGCAGTATTTT. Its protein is CASSQGDGFLAGGPDTQYF.

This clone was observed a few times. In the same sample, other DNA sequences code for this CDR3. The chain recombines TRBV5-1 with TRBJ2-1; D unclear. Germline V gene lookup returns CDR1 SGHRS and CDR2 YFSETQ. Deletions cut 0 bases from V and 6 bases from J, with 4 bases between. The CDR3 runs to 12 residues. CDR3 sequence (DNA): TGCGCCAGCAGCTTGGACGGCAATGAGCAGTTCTTC. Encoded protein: CASSLDGNEQFF.

CDR3 in amino acids: CASSMVRSYEQYF. Here the CDR3 DNA reads TGTGCCAGCAGCATGGTCAGGTCCTACGAGCAGTACTTC. This rearrangement joins TRBV14 to TRBJ2-7; D uncertain. CDR3 length equals 13 residues. V was trimmed by 5 bases and J by 1 base, leaving 9 bases between them. Germline assignment: CDR1 SGHDN and CDR2 FVKESK.

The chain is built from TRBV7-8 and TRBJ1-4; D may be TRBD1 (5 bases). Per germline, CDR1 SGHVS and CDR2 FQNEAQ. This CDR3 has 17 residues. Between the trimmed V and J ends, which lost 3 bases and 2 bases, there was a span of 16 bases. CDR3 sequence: CASSFSPGGRTNEKLFF. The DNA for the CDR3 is TGTGCCAGCAGCTTTAGTCCGGGGGGACGGACTAATGAAAAACTGTTTTTT.

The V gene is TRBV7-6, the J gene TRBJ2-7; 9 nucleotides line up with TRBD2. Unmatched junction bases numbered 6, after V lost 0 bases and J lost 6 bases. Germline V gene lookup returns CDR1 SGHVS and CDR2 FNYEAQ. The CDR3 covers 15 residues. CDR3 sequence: CASSLAGTSWAEQYF. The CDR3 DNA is TGTGCCAGCAGCTTAGCCGGGACTAGCTGGGCCGAGCAGTACTTC.

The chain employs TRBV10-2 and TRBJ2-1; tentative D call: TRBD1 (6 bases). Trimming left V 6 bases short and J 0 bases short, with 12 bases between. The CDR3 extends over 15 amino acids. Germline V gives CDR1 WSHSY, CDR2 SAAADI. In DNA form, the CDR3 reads TGCGCCAGCAGGTTGGGGGCTAGCTCCTACAATGAGCAGTTCTTC. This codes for CASRLGASSYNEQFF.

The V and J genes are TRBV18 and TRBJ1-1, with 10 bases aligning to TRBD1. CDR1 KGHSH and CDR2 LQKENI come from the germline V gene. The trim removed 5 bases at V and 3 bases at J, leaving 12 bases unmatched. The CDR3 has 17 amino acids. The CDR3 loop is CASSTGTGAFSDTEAFF. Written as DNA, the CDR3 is TGTGCCAGCTCAACCGGGACAGGGGCGTTCAGCGACACTGAAGCTTTCTTT.

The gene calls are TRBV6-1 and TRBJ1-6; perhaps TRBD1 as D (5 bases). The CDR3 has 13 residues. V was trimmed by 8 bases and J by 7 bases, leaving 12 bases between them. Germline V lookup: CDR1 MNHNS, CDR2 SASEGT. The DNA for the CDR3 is TGTGCCAGCCAGACAGTCAGGAATTCACCCCTCCACTTT. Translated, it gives CASQTVRNSPLHF.

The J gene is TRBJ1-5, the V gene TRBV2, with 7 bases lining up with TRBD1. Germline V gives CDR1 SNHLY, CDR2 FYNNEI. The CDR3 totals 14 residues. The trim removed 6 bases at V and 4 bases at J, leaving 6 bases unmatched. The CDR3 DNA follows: TGTGCCAGCAGCGACAGGGATCTAAATCAGCCCCAGCATTTT. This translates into CASSDRDLNQPQHF.

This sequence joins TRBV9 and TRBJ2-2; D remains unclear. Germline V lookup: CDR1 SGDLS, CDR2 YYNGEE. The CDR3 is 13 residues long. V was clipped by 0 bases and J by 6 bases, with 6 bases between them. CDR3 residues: CASSVVTPGELFF. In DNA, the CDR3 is TGTGCCAGCAGCGTAGTGACACCCGGGGAGCTGTTTTTT.

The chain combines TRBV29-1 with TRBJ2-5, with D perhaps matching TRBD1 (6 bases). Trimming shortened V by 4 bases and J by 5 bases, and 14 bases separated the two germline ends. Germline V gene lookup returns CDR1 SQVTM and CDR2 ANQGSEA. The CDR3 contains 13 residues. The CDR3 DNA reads TGCAGCGTTGGTTCAGGGGTCAGGGAGACCCAGTACTTC. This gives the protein CSVGSGVRETQYF.

CDR3 residues: CARKRGDTSGANVLTF. The CDR3 DNA reads as TGTGCCCGGAAGCGGGGTGATACCTCTGGGGCCAACGTCCTGACTTTC. This chain joins TRBV30 and TRBJ2-6; 7 bases fit TRBD2. The V and J ends lost 8 bases and 0 bases, in that order; junction bases with no gene match: 10. The germline CDR1 and CDR2 sequences are GTSNPN and SVGIG (reference sequence). The CDR3 loop spans 16 amino acids.

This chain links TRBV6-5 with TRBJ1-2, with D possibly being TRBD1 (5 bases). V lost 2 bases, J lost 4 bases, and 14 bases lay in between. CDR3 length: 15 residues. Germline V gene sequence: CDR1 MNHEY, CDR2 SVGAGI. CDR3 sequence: CASSYGTTGLYGYTF. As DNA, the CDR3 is TGTGCCAGCAGTTACGGCACAACAGGCCTCTATGGCTACACCTTC.

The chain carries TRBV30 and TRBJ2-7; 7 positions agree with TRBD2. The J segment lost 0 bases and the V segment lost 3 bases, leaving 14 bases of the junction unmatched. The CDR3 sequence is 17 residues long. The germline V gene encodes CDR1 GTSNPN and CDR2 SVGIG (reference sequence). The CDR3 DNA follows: TGTGCCTGGAGAGCCGGGACTACCTTTAGGAGCTCCTACGAGCAGTACTTC. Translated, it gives CAWRAGTTFRSSYEQYF.